This T cell receptor (beta chain) comes out of a study of T cell changes during pregnancy in multiple sclerosis. The table lists this clone with a count of one. This CDR3 has 19 residues. V lost 4 bases and J lost 5; bases outside the gene matches: 14. The germline CDR1 and CDR2 sequences are SGHRS and YFSETQ. Assay used: immunoSEQ multiplex PCR; TCRdb lists only in-frame clones, some missing. The repertoire holds around 100,000 clones, with around nine tenths as singletons. The genes are TRBV5-1 and TRBJ2-2, with TRBD2 identical over 13 bases. Sequenced here: peripheral blood, sampled after pregnancy. The source is a female donor with multiple sclerosis, enrolled in a pregnancy study. CDR3 DNA: TGCGCCAGCAGCCCACGAGTACTAGCGGGAGGGCCAGGGACCGGGGAGCTGTTTTTT. Translating gives CASSPRVLAGGPGTGELFF.